These T cell receptor beta chains were read from a single sample in a study of cytomegalovirus exposure and HLA in healthy donors. Assay: immunoSEQ multiplex PCR; the TCRdb copy retains only in-frame clones and omits some. Seen here are 150,000 to 200,000 clones, 89% observed once, and the top ten hold approximately 10%. Sequenced: PBMCs. The receptors were gathered from a woman aged 18-30 years in good health and CMV-seropositive. Each CDR3 is given with its conserved first and last residue. Each record gives: J gene, clone size, D gene, V gene, CDR3 DNA, CDR3 protein. D genes are given only for firm matches. A clone size is listed for some rows: how often the clone was seen (once, few, many), or a class if it is expanded.

TRBJ2-7	.	.	TRBV11-2	TGTGCCAGCAGCCACGGGGGACCCTCGAGATCCTACGAGCAGTACTTC	CASSHGGPSRSYEQYF
TRBJ2-1	.	TRBD1	TRBV28	TGTGCCAGCAGTACCGGGACAGGAGACTACAATGAGCAGTTCTTC	CASSTGTGDYNEQFF
TRBJ2-1	.	TRBD2	TRBV29-1	TGCAGCGTTGAAGGGACTAGCGTAGCGGGCAATGAGCAGTTCTTC	CSVEGTSVAGNEQFF
TRBJ2-2	.	.	TRBV4-3	TGCGCCAGCAGCCAAGAATTACGGGAGAGTCTGACCGGGGAGCTGTTTTTT	CASSQELRESLTGELFF
TRBJ1-3	.	.	TRBV7-7	TGTGCTAGCAGCATTGGGACATCTGGAAACACCATATATTTT	CASSIGTSGNTIYF
TRBJ1-2	.	.	TRBV30	TGTGCCGGAGGCCAATACTATGGCTACACCTTC	CAGGQYYGYTF
TRBJ1-5	.	.	TRBV7-9	TGTGCCAGCAGCCTACAGGGTGGTCAGCCCCAGCATTTT	CASSLQGGQPQHF
TRBJ2-1	.	TRBD2	TRBV27	TGTGCCAGCAGTACCGGGACTACGAGCAATGAGCAGTTCTTC	CASSTGTTSNEQFF
TRBJ1-3	.	.	TRBV29-1	TGCAGCGTGGCCCTCTCTGGAAACACCATATATTTT	CSVALSGNTIYF
TRBJ2-3	many	.	TRBV19	TGTGCCAGTAGTACTAAGGAGACAGATACGCAGTATTTT	CASSTKETDTQYF
TRBJ2-7	.	TRBD2	TRBV19	TGTGCCAGTAGTATACAATACACTAGCGGGTGGGACTACGAGCAGTACTTC	CASSIQYTSGWDYEQYF
TRBJ2-1	.	.	TRBV7-2	TGTGCCAGCAGCTCGGCGGCGAGGAATGAGCAGTTCTTC	CASSSAARNEQFF
TRBJ2-2	.	TRBD1	TRBV7-6	TGTGCCAGCAGCTCTTGGACAGGGAACACCGGGGAGCTGTTTTTT	CASSSWTGNTGELFF
TRBJ2-7	once	.	TRBV11-3	TGTGCCAGCAGCTTAGCGGCATTGACTAGCTACGAGCAGTACTTC	CASSLAALTSYEQYF
TRBJ2-2	.	.	TRBV30	TGTGCCTGGAGAAACAGGGCCGGTAGCACCGGGGAGCTGTTTTTT	CAWRNRAGSTGELFF
TRBJ2-2	few	.	TRBV9	TGTGCCAGCAGCGTTGCAGGGTTAACCGGGGAGCTGTTTTTT	CASSVAGLTGELFF
TRBJ2-1	.	TRBD2	TRBV30	TGTGCCTGGAGTCCGCGGGGACTAGTGTATGAGCAGTTCTTC	CAWSPRGLVYEQFF
TRBJ2-1	.	.	TRBV18	TGTGCCAGCTCACCTCGGGACATGCAATACAATGAGCAGTTCTTC	CASSPRDMQYNEQFF
TRBJ2-5	.	.	TRBV28	TGTGCCAGCAGACGACAGAGCCATCAAGAGACCCAGTACTTC	CASRRQSHQETQYF
TRBJ1-1	.	.	TRBV10-3	TGTGCCGCCCAGGATGCGCAGGCACATGGGGCTTTCTTT	CAAQDAQAHGAFF
TRBJ2-7	.	.	TRBV19	TGTGCCAGGGGGGGACGTTGGGAGCAGTACTTC	CARGGRWEQYF
TRBJ1-2	.	TRBD1	TRBV7-9	TGTGCCAGCAGCTTAGGGGGGACAGCAGCTAACTATGGCTACACCTTC	CASSLGGTAANYGYTF
TRBJ2-2	once	TRBD1	TRBV7-7	TGTGCTAGCAGCTGGGGACAGGGGGCGAGCACCGGGGAGCTGTTTTTT	CASSWGQGASTGELFF
TRBJ2-3	.	.	TRBV6-5	TGTGCCAGCAGCAAGACTGCAGATACGCAGTATTTT	CASSKTADTQYF
TRBJ1-1	.	.	TRBV28	TGTGCCAGCCCCGGACACGGAAGCACTGAAGCTTTCTTT	CASPGHGSTEAFF
TRBJ2-3	.	.	TRBV9	TGTGCCAGCAGCTCGGAAATCGGGGAGGCAGATACGCAGTATTTT	CASSSEIGEADTQYF